These 22 T cell receptor beta chains came from one sample sequenced in a study of T-cell memory formation after mild COVID-19. MiXCR, run by TCRdb on the 5' RACE reads, gives a single entry per CDR3 protein. The table records over 500,000 distinct CDR3 sequences, 15% to 20% of them present only once. Sequenced material: PBMCs or a T cell subset sorted from them (not recorded which). These receptors were collected from an adult woman who had mild COVID-19 (a few samples of this study predate the infection). Cell type and time point are not known.

V usage is TRBV11-2 and J usage is TRBJ1-4, with a possible D match to TRBD1 (5 bases). Germline assignment: CDR1 SGHAT and CDR2 FQNNGV. The CDR3 runs to 13 residues. With 5 bases removed from V and 8 bases from J, the gap between germline ends came to 12 bases. Here the CDR3 reads CASSPPWGEKLFF. CDR3 DNA sequence: TGTGCCAGCAGCCCCCCCTGGGGGGAAAAACTGTTTTTT.

V usage is TRBV7-2 and J usage is TRBJ2-7, with D possibly matching TRBD2 (5 bases). V lost 1 base, J lost 0 bases, and 7 bases lay in between. This CDR3 region has 14 residues. The germline V gene encodes CDR1 SGHTA and CDR2 FQGNSA. DNA of the CDR3: TGTGCCAGCAGCTTAGAGAGCGGCTCCTACGAGCAGTACTTC. It yields the protein CASSLESGSYEQYF.

This clonotype has a handful of counts. The chain recombines TRBV28 with TRBJ2-7; 13 nucleotides agree with TRBD2. The CDR3 length is 16 residues. Germline V gene sequence: CDR1 MDHEN, CDR2 SYDVKM. J lost 6 bases, V lost 6 bases, and 11 bases had no gene match. The CDR3: CASSLGLAGETGEQYF. For the CDR3, the DNA is TGTGCCAGCAGCCTCGGACTAGCGGGAGAGACGGGCGAGCAGTACTTC.

This clonotype occurred a few times. V and J are TRBV6-2 or TRBV6-3 and TRBJ2-5, with D maybe TRBD2 (6 bases). CDR1 is MNHEY and CDR2 is SVGEGT in the germline V gene. V lost 5 bases and J 5 bases, leaving 18 bases between the germline ends. This CDR3 comprises 15 residues. CDR3 residues: CASSNGSRLVETQYF. The CDR3 DNA reads TGTGCCAGCAGTAATGGGTCTAGACTAGTGGAGACCCAGTACTTC.

The chain recombines TRBV7-8 with TRBJ2-1, with 7 bases lining up with TRBD2. Unmatched junction bases numbered 5, after V lost 3 bases and J lost 9 bases. Germline CDR1 and CDR2: SGHVS and FQNEAQ. The length of the CDR3 is 13 residues. For the CDR3, the DNA is TGTGCCAGCAGCTTGAGCGGGGTGGGTGAGCAGTTCTTC. Residues: CASSLSGVGEQFF.

The chain uses TRBV12-3 or TRBV12-4 and TRBJ1-2, with 7 positions matching TRBD1. The CDR3 is 15 amino acids. The V and J ends lost 7 bases and 3 bases, in that order; junction bases with no gene match: 11. The CDR3 reads CASTLGGGADYGYTF. The CDR3 nucleotides read TGTGCCAGCACCTTAGGAGGGGGCGCCGACTATGGCTACACCTTC.

DNA for the CDR3: TGCGCCAGCAGCCAGCGTGACCCGGATGGCTACACCTTC. Protein product: CASSQRDPDGYTF. J is TRBJ1-2 and V is TRBV4-1; D is unclear. Germline lookup yields CDR1 MGHRA and CDR2 YSYEKL. V lost 3 bases and J 6 bases, leaving 11 bases between the germline ends. CDR3 length equals 13 residues.

The J gene is TRBJ2-1, the V gene TRBV10-3; D is undetermined. Germline-derived CDR1 and CDR2 are ENHRY and SYGVKD. CDR3 length: 13 amino acids. Trimming removed 6 bases at V and 4 bases at J, with 10 bases between. The DNA for the CDR3 is TGTGCCATCAGGCCCACACCTTACAATGAGCAGTTCTTC. Its protein product is CAIRPTPYNEQFF.

The rearrangement links TRBV20-1 to TRBJ2-1; 11 bases map to TRBD2. This CDR3 comprises 15 residues. Germline V gene lookup returns CDR1 DFQATT and CDR2 SNEGSKA (reference sequence). Germline trimming cut 2 bases from V and 4 bases from J; bases unmatched to any gene: 4. CDR3 residues: CSARTSGGRYNEQFF. The CDR3 nucleotides read TGCAGTGCTAGAACTAGCGGGGGACGATACAATGAGCAGTTCTTC.

There are a few counts of this clonotype. The CDR3 region has the DNA TGTGCCAGCAGCTCCAACGGCGGGCGGGGGGACGAGCAGTACTTC. It encodes CASSSNGGRGDEQYF. The genes are TRBV7-6 and TRBJ2-7, with 8 bases matching TRBD2. Losses at the gene ends were 4 bases for V and 5 bases for J; bases not matched to a gene: 10. The germline gives CDR1 SGHVS, CDR2 FNYEAQ. This CDR3 spans 15 amino acids.

The V call is TRBV4-3, the J call TRBJ2-7, with TRBD2 as a possible D gene (5 bases). CDR3 length: 14 amino acids. The germline gives CDR1 LGHNA, CDR2 YSLEER. Trimming shortened V by 4 bases and J by 3 bases, and 13 bases separated the two germline ends. CDR3 sequence reads: CASSPQPAGYEQYF. The DNA of the CDR3 is TGCGCCAGCAGCCCCCAGCCGGCGGGCTACGAGCAGTACTTC.

The gene calls are TRBV24-1 and TRBJ1-2; D gene ambiguous. The V end lost 4 bases, the J end lost 8 bases, and 16 bases lay between the germline ends. Germline V gives CDR1 KGHDR, CDR2 SFDVKD. The CDR3 covers 14 residues. CDR3 sequence reads: CATSDALTDGGYTF. The CDR3 coding sequence is TGTGCCACCAGTGACGCCCTGACGGATGGCGGCTACACCTTC.

The chain has TRBV12-3 or TRBV12-4 and TRBJ1-2; TRBD1 matches 9 bases. This CDR3 has 16 amino acids. V was pared by 5 bases and J by 4 bases, with 11 bases of the junction left unmatched. CDR3 protein: CASSARNPGQGYGYTF. Here the CDR3 DNA reads TGTGCCAGCAGTGCAAGGAACCCGGGACAGGGCTATGGCTACACCTTC.

V and J are TRBV15 and TRBJ2-5, with D tentatively TRBD1 (7 bases). Germline-derived CDR1 and CDR2 are LNHNV and YYDKDF (reference sequence). V lost 5 bases and J lost 4, with 17 bases in between. The CDR3 totals 15 residues. In DNA, the CDR3 is TGTGCCACCAGCGGTGACCCAGGGGGAGGAGAGACCCAGTACTTC. Protein: CATSGDPGGGETQYF. The full variable domain, in which reference TRBV15 and TRBJ2-5 provide the parts outside the CDR3, is DAMVIQNPRYQVTQFGKPVTLSCSQTLNHNVMYWYQQKSSQAPKLLFHYYDKDFNNEADTPDNFQSRRPNTSFCFLDIRSPGLGDTAMYLCATSGDPGGGETQYFGPGTRLLVL.

CDR3 loop: CASSRTARGEKLFF. CDR3 bases: TGCGCCAGCAGCAGAACAGCCCGCGGTGAAAAACTGTTTTTT. The V gene is TRBV5-1, the J gene TRBJ1-4; D ambiguous. Looked up from germline, CDR1 is SGHRS and CDR2 is YFSETQ. The CDR3 is 14 residues long. Trimming removed 4 bases at V and 7 bases at J, with 14 bases between. The full variable domain, with the rest looked up from reference TRBV5-1 and TRBJ1-4, is KAGVTQTPRYLIKTRGQQVTLSCSPISGHRSVSWYQQTPGQGLQFLFEYFSETQRNKGNFPGRFSGRQFSNSRSEMNVSTLELGDSALYLCASSRTARGEKLFFGSGTQLSVL.

The rearrangement uses TRBV5-4 and TRBJ2-1, with D possibly matching TRBD2 (7 bases). CDR3 length: 19 residues. V was cut by 2 bases and J by 6 bases, with 27 bases left in between. Per the germline V gene, CDR1 is SGHNT and CDR2 is YYREEE (reference sequence). CDR3 in DNA: TGTGCCAGCAGCTTATCCCGGGACACCACCTCCGGGGGGTCCAATGAGCAGTTCTTC. This encodes CASSLSRDTTSGGSNEQFF.

This clonotype was recorded many times. The chain is built from TRBV7-2 and TRBJ1-1; 10 nucleotides line up with TRBD1. With 4 bases clipped from V and 2 bases from J, the junction kept 7 bases outside the gene matches. Germline V CDR1 and CDR2: SGHTA, FQGNSA. There are 16 residues in the CDR3. CDR3: CASSSARTGGNTEAFF. CDR3 sequence (DNA): TGTGCCAGCAGCTCCGCCAGGACAGGGGGAAACACTGAAGCTTTCTTT.

There are many counts of this clonotype. J is TRBJ1-3 and V is TRBV11-2; D perhaps matches TRBD1 (6 bases). Germline V gene lookup returns CDR1 SGHAT and CDR2 FQNNGV. The ends were cut back, 2 bases at V and 0 bases at J, with 17 bases in the middle. This CDR3 spans 18 amino acids. In nucleotides, the CDR3 is TGTGCCAGCAGCTTAACGACCGCAACAGGGCGCTCTGGAAACACCATATATTTT. This codes for CASSLTTATGRSGNTIYF.

This clonotype was counted a few times. This chain links TRBV20-1 with TRBJ2-1, with D possibly matching TRBD1 (5 bases). The V gene's germline CDR1 is DFQATT and CDR2 SNEGSKA (reference sequence). This CDR3 comprises 15 residues. The V and J ends lost 2 bases and 5 bases respectively, with 16 bases between them. The CDR3 region is CSARILGQDNNEQFF. The CDR3 DNA reads as TGCAGTGCTAGAATATTAGGTCAGGACAACAATGAGCAGTTCTTC.

In its sample, this clonotype was seen a few times. The DNA of the CDR3 is TGCAGTGCTAGGAAACCAGGGCTAGCCTACGAGCAGTACTTC. Amino acids: CSARKPGLAYEQYF. The chain combines TRBV20-1 with TRBJ2-7, with a possible D match to TRBD1 (5 bases). The CDR3 is 14 residues long. The V end lost 3 bases, the J end lost 2 bases, and 14 bases lay between the germline ends. The V gene's germline CDR1 is DFQATT and CDR2 SNEGSKA (reference sequence).

This clonotype was counted a few times. The rearrangement links TRBV11-3 to TRBJ2-1; 9 bases line up with TRBD2. Germline V gene data show CDR1 as SGHNT and CDR2 as YENEEA. V lost 6 bases, J lost 8 bases, and 8 bases stayed unmatched. This CDR3 spans 14 amino acids. CDR3 nucleotides: TGTGCCAGCAGGGCGACTAGCGGTTTCCATGAGCAGTTCTTC. Its protein product is CASRATSGFHEQFF.

CDR3 nucleotide sequence: TGCGCCAGCAGCTTGGAACTAGCCTACGAGCAGTACTTC. Protein product: CASSLELAYEQYF. This chain links TRBV5-1 with TRBJ2-7; TRBD2 might be the D (5 bases). The length of the CDR3 is 13 residues. From germline, CDR1 is SGHRS and CDR2 YFSETQ. V was cut by 0 bases and J by 2 bases, with 6 bases left in between.